Described below is a single T cell receptor beta chain sequence and its context. Antigen specificity is unknown. The CDR3 is 13 residues long. The V and J ends lost 7 bases and 5 bases, in that order; junction bases with no gene match: 6. Germline-derived CDR1 and CDR2 are MNHNY and SVGAGI (reference sequence). The sample originates from a study of blood T cells in healthy people across ages. Whole-study findings and limits: Whereas aged donors had fewer naive CD4+ cells, long-lived donors had more of them and higher diversity. Unsorted PBMCs blocked a conclusive comparison of naive and antigen-experienced cells.

PBMCs, at least 7 million per sample, were isolated. PCR was performed a second time for roughly 7 to 12 cycles using a sample-barcoded 5' primer and a J-beta primer mix. MiXCR, run by TCRdb on the 5' RACE reads, gives a single entry per CDR3 protein. This repertoire shows roughly 2 million distinct CDR3 sequences, around half found once; its top ten account for over 2%. This receptor was obtained from a woman between 40 and 50 years old in good health. V is TRBV6-6 and J is TRBJ1-1, with 8 bases aligning to TRBD1. Sequenced sample: blood. The CDR3 bases are TGTGCCAGCAACCCAACAGGGGGGACTGAAGCTTTCTTT. It yields the protein CASNPTGGTEAFF.